This TCR beta chain was identified during a study of identical twins. Study conclusions and caveats: For out-of-frame beta sequences, excess twin sharing was weaker. Fewer insertions characterized abundant cord blood beta clonotypes, whereas memory repertoires showed none.

Of note for this clonotype: What it binds is not known.

MiXCR was run by TCRdb on the 5' RACE reads, yielding one entry per CDR3 protein. The sample lists about 720,000 distinct CDR3 sequences; about 20% were seen once. The CDR3 contains 14 residues. V trimming: 6 bases; J trimming: 3 bases; junction bases outside the gene matches: 1. Per germline, CDR1 KGHDR and CDR2 SFDVKD. These same data were also listed under a study on T cells expressing NK-cell markers. That work adds: The authors sequenced eight donors, of whom seven were HCMV-seropositive and one was seronegative.

This receptor was identified in a young woman in good health. Specimen: PBMCs. The chain combines TRBV24-1 with TRBJ2-3, with TRBD2 matching over 11 bases. CDR3 amino acids: CATSTSGGTDTQYF. DNA of the CDR3: TGTGCCACCAGTACTAGCGGGGGAACAGATACGCAGTATTTT.